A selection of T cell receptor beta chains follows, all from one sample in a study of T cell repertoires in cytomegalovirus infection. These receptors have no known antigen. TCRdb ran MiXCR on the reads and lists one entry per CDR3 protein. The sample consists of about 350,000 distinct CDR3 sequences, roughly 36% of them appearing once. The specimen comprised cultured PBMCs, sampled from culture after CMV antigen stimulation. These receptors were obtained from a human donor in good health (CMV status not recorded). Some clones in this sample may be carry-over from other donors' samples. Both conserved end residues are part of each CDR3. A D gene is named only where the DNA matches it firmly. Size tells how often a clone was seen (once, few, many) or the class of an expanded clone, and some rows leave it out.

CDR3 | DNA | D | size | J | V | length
CASSIGPRINTEAFF | TGTGCCAGTAGTATAGGGCCACGGATTAACACTGAAGCTTTCTTT | NA | few | TRBJ1-1 | TRBV19 | 15
CASSRAARGPQHF | TGTGCCAGCAGCAGGGCTGCCCGGGGGCCCCAGCATTTT | NA | NA | TRBJ1-5 | TRBV11-2 | 13
CSAIPGQRYEQYF | TGCAGTGCTATTCCCGGACAGCGCTACGAGCAGTACTTC | NA | NA | TRBJ2-7 | TRBV20-1 | 13
CASTQGTRYTEAFF | TGTGCCAGTACACAAGGCACTAGGTACACTGAAGCTTTCTTT | NA | NA | TRBJ1-1 | TRBV19 | 14
CASSHNKNLAGNTDTQYF | TGTGCCAGCAGCCACAATAAAAATCTAGCGGGTAACACAGATACGCAGTATTTT | TRBD2 | NA | TRBJ2-3 | TRBV11-3 | 18
CSARDARAGGLETQYF | TGCAGTGCTAGAGACGCAAGAGCGGGAGGATTGGAGACCCAGTACTTC | TRBD2 | NA | TRBJ2-5 | TRBV20-1 | 16
CASSYGIRIRSVLTF | TGTGCCAGCAGTTACGGGATACGGATTCGCAGCGTCCTGACTTTC | NA | few | TRBJ2-6 | TRBV6-1 | 15
CASSQAQDTEAFF | TGTGCCAGCAGCCAAGCGCAGGACACTGAAGCTTTCTTT | NA | NA | TRBJ1-1 | TRBV14 | 13
CASSGTSTDTQYF | TGTGCCAGCAGCGGGACTAGCACAGATACGCAGTATTTT | NA | many | TRBJ2-3 | TRBV7-2 | 13
CASMVAGADEQYF | TGTGCCAGCATGGTAGCGGGAGCGGACGAGCAGTACTTC | TRBD2 | NA | TRBJ2-7 | TRBV6-2/TRBV6-3 | 13
CASSFFAADTQYF | TGTGCCAGCAGTTTTTTTGCTGCAGATACGCAGTATTTT | NA | NA | TRBJ2-3 | TRBV12-3/TRBV12-4 | 13
CASSPRLAGQTQYF | TGTGCCAGCAGTCCCCGACTAGCGGGCCAGACCCAGTACTTC | TRBD2 | many | TRBJ2-5 | TRBV7-2 | 14
CASSLAMAERPDTQYF | TGTGCCAGCAGCTTAGCCATGGCGGAACGGCCAGATACGCAGTATTTT | NA | many | TRBJ2-3 | TRBV7-8 | 16
CASSFRGGGSQPQHF | TGTGCCAGCAGCTTCCGGGGGGGAGGCTCCCAGCCCCAGCATTTT | NA | NA | TRBJ1-5 | TRBV7-2 | 15
CASSLVSLQRDTEAFF | TGTGCCAGCAGCTTAGTCAGCTTGCAGAGGGACACTGAAGCTTTCTTT | NA | many | TRBJ1-1 | TRBV7-8 | 16
CASSVGQDRTDTQYF | TGTGCCAGCAGCGTCGGACAGGACCGCACAGATACGCAGTATTTT | TRBD1 | many | TRBJ2-3 | TRBV7-2 | 15
CASSLTGTSGETQYF | TGTGCCAGCAGCTTAACTGGGACTAGTGGGGAGACCCAGTACTTC | TRBD2 | NA | TRBJ2-5 | TRBV7-3 | 15
CASSLSAWTEAFF | TGTGCCAGCAGCTTATCGGCGTGGACTGAAGCTTTCTTT | NA | few | TRBJ1-1 | TRBV7-2 | 13
CASSQGPGLAGPSTDTQYF | TGTGCCAGCAGCCAAGGGCCGGGACTAGCGGGCCCTAGCACAGATACGCAGTATTTT | TRBD2 | NA | TRBJ2-3 | TRBV4-2 | 19
CASSLNAGTSTDTQYF | TGTGCCAGCAGCTTAAACGCGGGAACTAGCACAGATACGCAGTATTTT | NA | few | TRBJ2-3 | TRBV7-8 | 16
CASSPGYRTDNEQFF | TGTGCCAGCAGCCCCGGATACCGGACAGACAATGAGCAGTTCTTC | NA | few | TRBJ2-1 | TRBV11-3 | 15
CATSDFPGGDYGYTF | TGTGCCACCAGTGATTTCCCAGGGGGGGACTATGGCTACACCTTC | TRBD1 | few | TRBJ1-2 | TRBV24-1 | 15
CASSLRGPDEQFF | TGTGCCAGCAGCTTAAGGGGACCCGATGAGCAGTTCTTC | NA | NA | TRBJ2-1 | TRBV7-2 | 13
CAISDRTSGRINEQFF | TGTGCCATCAGTGACCGGACTAGCGGGAGGATTAATGAGCAGTTCTTC | TRBD2 | NA | TRBJ2-1 | TRBV10-3 | 16
CSARTGLAAYNEQFF | TGCAGTGCTAGAACGGGACTAGCGGCCTACAATGAGCAGTTCTTC | TRBD2 | NA | TRBJ2-1 | TRBV20-1 | 15
CASSLGGASARYNEQFF | TGTGCCAGCAGCTTGGGGGGAGCTAGCGCCCGCTACAATGAGCAGTTCTTC | NA | NA | TRBJ2-1 | TRBV5-4 | 17
CASSPGYHEQFF | TGTGCCAGCAGTCCCGGCTATCATGAGCAGTTCTTC | NA | few | TRBJ2-1 | TRBV6-1 | 12
CASSFGLADTDTQYF | TGCGCCAGCAGCTTCGGACTAGCGGACACAGATACGCAGTATTTT | TRBD2 | NA | TRBJ2-3 | TRBV5-1 | 15
CASTTSGNLVRGYTF | TGTGCCAGCACTACCTCAGGGAATTTGGTTCGGGGCTACACCTTC | NA | NA | TRBJ1-2 | TRBV28 | 15
CASRDTGKYGYTF | TGTGCCAGCCGTGACACAGGGAAGTATGGCTACACCTTC | NA | few | TRBJ1-2 | TRBV6-1 | 13
CSARGSSGWNEQFF | TGCAGTGCTAGGGGGTCTAGCGGGTGGAATGAGCAGTTCTTC | TRBD2 | NA | TRBJ2-1 | TRBV20-1 | 14
CASSLEGTGNTIYF | TGTGCCAGCAGCTTAGAGGGGACTGGAAACACCATATATTTT | NA | many | TRBJ1-3 | TRBV7-2 | 14
CASSSTGTDQPQHF | TGTGCCAGCAGCTCCACAGGAACGGATCAGCCCCAGCATTTT | NA | NA | TRBJ1-5 | TRBV7-9 | 14
CASSYSIYSNQPQHF | TGTGCCAGCAGTTACTCGATCTATAGCAATCAGCCCCAGCATTTT | NA | few | TRBJ1-5 | TRBV6-5 | 15
CASSLWAGRYSNQPQHF | TGTGCCAGCAGCTTGTGGGCAGGGCGGTATAGCAATCAGCCCCAGCATTTT | NA | NA | TRBJ1-5 | TRBV5-5 | 17
CASSLLGNTIYF | TGTGCCAGCAGCTTGCTCGGAAACACCATATATTTT | NA | few | TRBJ1-3 | TRBV7-9 | 12
CASSLRSEELFF | TGTGCCAGCAGTTTAAGGTCCGAGGAGCTGTTTTTT | NA | NA | TRBJ2-2 | TRBV12-3/TRBV12-4 | 12
CASRRGLAGPYEQYF | TGCGCCAGCAGGCGGGGACTAGCGGGACCTTACGAGCAGTACTTC | TRBD2 | many | TRBJ2-7 | TRBV4-1 | 15
CASRLTGFGTNVLTF | TGTGCCAGCAGGCTAACAGGCTTCGGGACCAACGTCCTGACTTTC | NA | NA | TRBJ2-6 | TRBV12-3/TRBV12-4 | 15
CASSIRQQDGYTF | TGTGCCAGTAGTATTCGGCAGCAGGATGGCTACACCTTC | NA | NA | TRBJ1-2 | TRBV19 | 13